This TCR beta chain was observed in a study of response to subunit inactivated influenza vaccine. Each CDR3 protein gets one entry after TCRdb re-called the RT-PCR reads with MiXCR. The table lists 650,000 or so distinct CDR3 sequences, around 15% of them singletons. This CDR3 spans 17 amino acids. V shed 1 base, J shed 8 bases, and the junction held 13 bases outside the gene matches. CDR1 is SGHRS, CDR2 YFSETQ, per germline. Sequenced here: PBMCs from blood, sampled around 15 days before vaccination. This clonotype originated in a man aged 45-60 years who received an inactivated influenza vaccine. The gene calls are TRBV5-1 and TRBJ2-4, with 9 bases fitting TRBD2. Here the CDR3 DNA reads TGCGCCAGCAGCTTGCTTACCCTCGGTAGCGGGAGTGACATTCAGTACTTC. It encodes CASSLLTLGSGSDIQYF.